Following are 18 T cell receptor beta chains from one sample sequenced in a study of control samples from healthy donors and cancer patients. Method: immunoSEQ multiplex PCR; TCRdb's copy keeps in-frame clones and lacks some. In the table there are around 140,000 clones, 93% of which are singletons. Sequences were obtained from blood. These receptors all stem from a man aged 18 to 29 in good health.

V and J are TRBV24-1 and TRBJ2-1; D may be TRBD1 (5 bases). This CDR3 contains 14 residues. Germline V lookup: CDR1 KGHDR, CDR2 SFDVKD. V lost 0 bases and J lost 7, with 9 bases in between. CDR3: CATSDLRSGNEQFF. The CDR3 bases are TGTGCCACCAGTGATTTGAGGTCAGGGAATGAGCAGTTCTTC.

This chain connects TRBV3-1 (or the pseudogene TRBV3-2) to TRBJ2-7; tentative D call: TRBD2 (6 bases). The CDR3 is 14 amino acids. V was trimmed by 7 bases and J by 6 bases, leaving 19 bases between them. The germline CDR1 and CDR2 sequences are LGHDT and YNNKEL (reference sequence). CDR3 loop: CASTRRGGGGEQYF. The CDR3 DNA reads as TGTGCCAGCACCCGGAGGGGAGGTGGCGGCGAGCAGTACTTC.

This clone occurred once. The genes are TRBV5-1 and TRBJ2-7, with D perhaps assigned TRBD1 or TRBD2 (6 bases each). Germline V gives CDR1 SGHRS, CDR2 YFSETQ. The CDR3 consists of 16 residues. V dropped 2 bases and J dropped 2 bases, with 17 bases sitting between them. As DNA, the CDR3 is TGCGCCAGCAGCTTTAGGGGGGAAAGTCATCCCTACGAGCAGTACTTC. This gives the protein CASSFRGESHPYEQYF.

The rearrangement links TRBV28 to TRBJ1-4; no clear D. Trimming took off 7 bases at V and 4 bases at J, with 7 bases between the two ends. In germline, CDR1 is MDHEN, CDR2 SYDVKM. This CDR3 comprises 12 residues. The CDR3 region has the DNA TGTGCCAGCATGAGGAGTAATGAAAAACTGTTTTTT. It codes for CASMRSNEKLFF.

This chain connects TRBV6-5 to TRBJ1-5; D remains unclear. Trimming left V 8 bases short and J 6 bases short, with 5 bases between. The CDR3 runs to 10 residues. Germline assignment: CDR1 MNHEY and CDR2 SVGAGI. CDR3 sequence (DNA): TGTGCCAGCGGGCCTCAGCCCCAGCATTTT. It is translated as CASGPQPQHF.

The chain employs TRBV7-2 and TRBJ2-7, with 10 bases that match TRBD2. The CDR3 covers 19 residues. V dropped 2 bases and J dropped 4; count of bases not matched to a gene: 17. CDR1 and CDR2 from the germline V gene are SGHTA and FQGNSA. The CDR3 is CASSLRLAGELQLAYEQYF. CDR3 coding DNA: TGTGCCAGCAGCTTAAGGCTAGCGGGAGAACTTCAGTTGGCATACGAGCAGTACTTC.

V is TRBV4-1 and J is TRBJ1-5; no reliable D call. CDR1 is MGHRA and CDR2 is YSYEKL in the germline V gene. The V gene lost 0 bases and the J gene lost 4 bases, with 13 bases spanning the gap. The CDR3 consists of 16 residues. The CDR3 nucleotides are TGCGCCAGCAGCCAAGATGAAGGGAGCAGGAATCAGCCCCAGCATTTT. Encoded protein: CASSQDEGSRNQPQHF.

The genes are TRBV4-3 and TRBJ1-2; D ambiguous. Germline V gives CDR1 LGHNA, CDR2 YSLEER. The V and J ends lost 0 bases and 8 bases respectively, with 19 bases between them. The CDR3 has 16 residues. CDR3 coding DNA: TGCGCCAGCAGCCAAGATCATGGGGTACCCCTGGAGGGCTACACCTTC. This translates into CASSQDHGVPLEGYTF.

The CDR3: CASSADHFRGVTNVGEKLFF. The DNA for the CDR3 is TGTGCCAGCAGTGCCGATCACTTCCGCGGGGTCACAAACGTGGGTGAAAAACTGTTTTTT. The chain combines TRBV6-1 with TRBJ1-4; D is unresolved. This CDR3 is 20 amino acids long. V lost 4 bases and J 7 bases, leaving 31 bases between the germline ends. Looked up from germline, CDR1 is MNHNS and CDR2 is SASEGT.

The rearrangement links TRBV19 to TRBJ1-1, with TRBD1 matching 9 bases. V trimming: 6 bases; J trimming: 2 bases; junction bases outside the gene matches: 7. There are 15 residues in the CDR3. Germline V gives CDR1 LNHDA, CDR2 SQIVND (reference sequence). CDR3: CASRKGQGKNTEAFF. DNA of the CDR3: TGTGCCAGTAGAAAGGGACAGGGTAAAAACACTGAAGCTTTCTTT.

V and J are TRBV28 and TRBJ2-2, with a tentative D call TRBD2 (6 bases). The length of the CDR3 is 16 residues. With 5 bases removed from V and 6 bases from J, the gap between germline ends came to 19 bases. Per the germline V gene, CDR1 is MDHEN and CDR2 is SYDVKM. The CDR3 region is CASSRTGTLGSGELFF. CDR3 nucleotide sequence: TGTGCCAGCAGTCGGACCGGGACTCTGGGATCCGGGGAGCTGTTTTTT.

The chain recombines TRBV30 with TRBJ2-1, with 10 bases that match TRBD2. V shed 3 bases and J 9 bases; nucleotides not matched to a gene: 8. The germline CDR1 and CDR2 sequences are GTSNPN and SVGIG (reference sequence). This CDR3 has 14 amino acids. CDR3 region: CAWRRAGGYSEQFF. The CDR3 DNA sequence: TGTGCCTGGAGGAGAGCGGGAGGGTATAGTGAGCAGTTCTTC.

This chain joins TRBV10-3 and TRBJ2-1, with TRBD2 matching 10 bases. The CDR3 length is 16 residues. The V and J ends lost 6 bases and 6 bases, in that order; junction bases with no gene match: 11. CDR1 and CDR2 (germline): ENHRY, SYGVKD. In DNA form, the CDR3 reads TGTGCCATCAGGCGAACCTTAGCGGGGGGTTTCAATGAGCAGTTCTTC. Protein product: CAIRRTLAGGFNEQFF.

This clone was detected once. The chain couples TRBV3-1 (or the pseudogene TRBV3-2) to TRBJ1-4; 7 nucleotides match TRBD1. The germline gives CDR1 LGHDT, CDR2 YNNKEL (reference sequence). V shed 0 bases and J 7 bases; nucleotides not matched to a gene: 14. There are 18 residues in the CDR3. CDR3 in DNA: TGTGCCAGCAGCCAAGAAGGTTGGAACAGGGGACGGGGTGAAAAACTGTTTTTT. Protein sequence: CASSQEGWNRGRGEKLFF.

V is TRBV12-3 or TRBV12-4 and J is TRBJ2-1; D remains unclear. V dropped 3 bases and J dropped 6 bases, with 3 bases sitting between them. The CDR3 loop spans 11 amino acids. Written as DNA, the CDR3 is TGTGCCAGCAGTTTTGTCAATGAGCAGTTCTTC. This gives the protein CASSFVNEQFF.

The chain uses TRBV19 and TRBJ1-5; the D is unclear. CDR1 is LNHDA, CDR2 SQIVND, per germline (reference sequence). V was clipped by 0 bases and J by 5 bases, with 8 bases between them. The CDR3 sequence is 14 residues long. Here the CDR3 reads CASSIDREYQPQHF. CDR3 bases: TGTGCCAGTAGTATAGATCGGGAGTATCAGCCCCAGCATTTT.

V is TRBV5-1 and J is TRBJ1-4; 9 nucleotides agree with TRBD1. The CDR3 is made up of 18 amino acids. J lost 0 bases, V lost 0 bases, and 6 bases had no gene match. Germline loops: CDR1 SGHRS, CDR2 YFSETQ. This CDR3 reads CASSLVGQGMATNEKLFF. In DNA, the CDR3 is TGCGCCAGCAGCTTGGTAGGACAGGGGATGGCAACTAATGAAAAACTGTTTTTT.

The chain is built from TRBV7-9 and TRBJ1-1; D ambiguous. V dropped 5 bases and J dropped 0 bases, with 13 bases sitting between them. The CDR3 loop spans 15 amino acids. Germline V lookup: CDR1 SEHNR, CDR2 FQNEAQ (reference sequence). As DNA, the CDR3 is TGTGCCAGCAGCCCCTCAACGGCAGTGAACACTGAAGCTTTCTTT. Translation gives CASSPSTAVNTEAFF.